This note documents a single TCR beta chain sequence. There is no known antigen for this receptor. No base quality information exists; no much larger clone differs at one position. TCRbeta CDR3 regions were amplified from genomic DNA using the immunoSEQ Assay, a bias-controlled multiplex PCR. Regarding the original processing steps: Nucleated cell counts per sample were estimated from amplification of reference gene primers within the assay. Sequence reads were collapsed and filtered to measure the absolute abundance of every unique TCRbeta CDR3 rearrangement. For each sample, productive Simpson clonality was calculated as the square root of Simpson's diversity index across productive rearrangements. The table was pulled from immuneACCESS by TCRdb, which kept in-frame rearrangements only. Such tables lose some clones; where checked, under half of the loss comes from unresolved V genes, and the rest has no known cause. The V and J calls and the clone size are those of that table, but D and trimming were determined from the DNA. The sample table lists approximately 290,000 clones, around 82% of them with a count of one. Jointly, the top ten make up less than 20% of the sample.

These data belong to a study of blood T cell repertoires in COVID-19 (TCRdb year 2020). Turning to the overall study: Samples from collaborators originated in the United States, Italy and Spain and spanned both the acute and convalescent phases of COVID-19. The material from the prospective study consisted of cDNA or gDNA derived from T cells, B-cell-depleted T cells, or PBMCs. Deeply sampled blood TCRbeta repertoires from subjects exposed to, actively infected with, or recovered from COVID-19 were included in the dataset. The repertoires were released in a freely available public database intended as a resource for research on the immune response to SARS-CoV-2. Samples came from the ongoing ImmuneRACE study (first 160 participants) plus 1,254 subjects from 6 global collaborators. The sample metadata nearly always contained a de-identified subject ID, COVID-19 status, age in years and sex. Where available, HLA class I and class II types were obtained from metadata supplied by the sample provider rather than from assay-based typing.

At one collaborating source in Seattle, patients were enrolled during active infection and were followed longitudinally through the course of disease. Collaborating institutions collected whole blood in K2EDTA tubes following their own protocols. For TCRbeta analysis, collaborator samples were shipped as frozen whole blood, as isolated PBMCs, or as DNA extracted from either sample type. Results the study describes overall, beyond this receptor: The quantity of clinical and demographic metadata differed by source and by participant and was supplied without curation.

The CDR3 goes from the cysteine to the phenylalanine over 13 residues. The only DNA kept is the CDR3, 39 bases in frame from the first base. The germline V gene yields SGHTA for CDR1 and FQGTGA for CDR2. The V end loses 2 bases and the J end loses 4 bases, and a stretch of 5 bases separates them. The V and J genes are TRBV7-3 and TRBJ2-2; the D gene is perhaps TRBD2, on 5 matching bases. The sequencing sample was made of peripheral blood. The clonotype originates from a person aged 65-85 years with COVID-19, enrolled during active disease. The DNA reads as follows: TGTGCCAGCAGCTTAGAGGGCACCGGGGAGCTGTTTTTT. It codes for CASSLEGTGELFF.